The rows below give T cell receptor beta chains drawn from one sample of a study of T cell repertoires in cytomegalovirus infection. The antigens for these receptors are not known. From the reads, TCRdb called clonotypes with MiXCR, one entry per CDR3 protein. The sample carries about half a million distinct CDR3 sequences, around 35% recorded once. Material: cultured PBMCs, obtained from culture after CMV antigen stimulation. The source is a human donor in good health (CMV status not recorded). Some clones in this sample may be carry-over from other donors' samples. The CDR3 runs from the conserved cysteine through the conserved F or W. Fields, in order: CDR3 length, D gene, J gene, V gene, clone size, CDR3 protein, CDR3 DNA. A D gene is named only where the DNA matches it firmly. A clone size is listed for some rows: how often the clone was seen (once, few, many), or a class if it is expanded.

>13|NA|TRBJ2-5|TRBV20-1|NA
CSARSQPQETQYF
TGCAGTGCTAGGAGTCAACCCCAAGAGACCCAGTACTTC
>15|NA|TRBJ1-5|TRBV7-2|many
CASSPGTGSNQPQHF
TGTGCCAGCAGCCCCGGGACGGGAAGCAATCAGCCCCAGCATTTT
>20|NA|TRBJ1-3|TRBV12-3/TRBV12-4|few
CASSFGGSGRNPSSGNTIYF
TGTGCCAGCAGTTTTGGAGGGTCCGGGCGCAACCCCAGCTCTGGAAACACCATATATTTT
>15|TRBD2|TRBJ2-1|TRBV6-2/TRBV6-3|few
CASLRGTSVYNEQFF
TGTGCCAGCTTGCGAGGGACTAGCGTCTACAATGAGCAGTTCTTC
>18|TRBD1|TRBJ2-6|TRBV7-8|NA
CASSLRQGAFTGANVLTF
TGTGCCAGCAGCTTAAGACAGGGGGCTTTCACTGGGGCCAACGTCCTGACTTTC
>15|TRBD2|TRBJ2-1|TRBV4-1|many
CASSQASGRGNEQFF
TGCGCCAGCAGCCAGGCTAGCGGGAGAGGCAATGAGCAGTTCTTC
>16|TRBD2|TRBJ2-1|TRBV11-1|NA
CASSPRVAGEFNEQFF
TGTGCCAGCAGCCCCCGGGTAGCGGGAGAGTTCAATGAGCAGTTCTTC
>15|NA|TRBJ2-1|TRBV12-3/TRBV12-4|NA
CASSIGFSGHNEQFF
TGTGCCAGTTCGATCGGATTCAGCGGACACAATGAGCAGTTCTTC
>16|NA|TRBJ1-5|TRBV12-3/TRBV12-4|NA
CASSSFSTQPNQPQHF
TGTGCCAGCAGTTCCTTCTCAACACAGCCCAATCAGCCCCAGCATTTT
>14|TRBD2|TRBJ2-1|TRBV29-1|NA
CSVIGGPGGGEQFF
TGCAGCGTAATAGGTGGACCGGGAGGGGGTGAGCAGTTCTTC
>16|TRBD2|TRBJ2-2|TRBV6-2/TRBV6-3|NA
CASSDRGRGNTGELFF
TGTGCCAGCAGTGACCGCGGGAGGGGAAACACCGGGGAGCTGTTTTTT
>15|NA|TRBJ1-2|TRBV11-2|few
CASSLGPNRSDGYTF
TGTGCCAGCAGCTTAGGCCCGAATAGATCTGACGGCTACACCTTC
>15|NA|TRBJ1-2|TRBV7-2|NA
CASSHPGLVNYGYTF
TGTGCCAGCAGCCACCCAGGACTGGTTAACTATGGCTACACCTTC
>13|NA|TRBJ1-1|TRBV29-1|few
CSVDEGLNTEAFF
TGCAGCGTTGACGAGGGGCTTAACACTGAAGCTTTCTTT
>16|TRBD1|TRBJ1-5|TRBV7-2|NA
CASSFTGTAGNQPQHF
TGTGCCAGCAGCTTTACCGGGACAGCGGGCAATCAGCCCCAGCATTTT
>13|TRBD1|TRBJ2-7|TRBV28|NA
CASMTGGRDEQYF
TGTGCCAGCATGACAGGGGGCCGAGACGAGCAGTACTTC
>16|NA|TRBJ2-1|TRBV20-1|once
CSARDGRGGGNNEQFF
TGCAGTGCTAGAGATGGTCGGGGAGGCGGTAACAATGAGCAGTTCTTC
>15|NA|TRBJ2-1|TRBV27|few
CASKGASVPYNEQFF
TGTGCCTCCAAAGGGGCTAGCGTGCCTTACAATGAGCAGTTCTTC
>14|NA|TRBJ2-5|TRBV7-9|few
CASSGLEGAETQYF
TGTGCCAGCAGCGGGTTGGAGGGAGCGGAGACCCAGTACTTC
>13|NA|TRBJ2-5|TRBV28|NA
CASLGSPQETQYF
TGTGCCAGTTTGGGGTCCCCCCAAGAGACCCAGTACTTC
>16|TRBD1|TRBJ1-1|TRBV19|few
CASNDGTGGRGTEAFF
TGTGCCAGTAATGACGGGACAGGGGGCAGGGGTACTGAAGCTTTCTTT
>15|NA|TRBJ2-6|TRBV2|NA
CASNIDSSGANVLTF
TGTGCCAGCAATATAGACAGCTCTGGGGCCAACGTCCTGACTTTC
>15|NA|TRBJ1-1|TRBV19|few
CASRKDVRVNTEAFF
TGTGCCAGTAGGAAGGACGTCAGGGTGAACACTGAAGCTTTCTTT